What follows is one T cell receptor beta chain and its context. Its specificity is not known. This entry comes from a study of cytomegalovirus exposure and HLA in healthy donors. Study information: Early on, a data release was issued that held approximately 92 million unique TCRs from HLA-typed donors. Study results and caveats: It is likely that the observed cluster of highly shared sequence variants was a sequencing artifact. Roughly uniform sequencing depth across donors was assumed, possibly incorrectly.

It was healthy bone marrow donors who served as donors. The PCR had 60 Vbeta and 13 Jbeta primers. Method: immunoSEQ multiplex PCR; TCRdb's copy keeps in-frame clones and lacks some. The sample includes about 110,000 clones, 76% of them seen just once. The V segment lost 5 bases and the J segment 5 bases; nucleotides outside the gene matches: 9. This CDR3 is 15 amino acids long. CDR1 SGHTA and CDR2 FQGTGA come from the germline V gene. The sequence came from a woman aged 50 to 65 in good health and CMV-seropositive. This sequence joins TRBV7-3 and TRBJ2-5, with TRBD1 matching over 9 bases. The sample taken for sequencing was PBMCs. CDR3 coding DNA: TGTGCCAGCAGCCTATCTGGGACAGGGTTGGAGACCCAGTACTTC. This sequence encodes CASSLSGTGLETQYF.